This TCR beta chain originates from a study of blood T cell repertoires in COVID-19. In the study overall: Collection of acute and convalescent COVID-19 samples took place in the United States, Italy and Spain. T cells, B-cell-depleted T cells, or PBMCs provided the cDNA or gDNA that served as material.

Source study methods: Reference gene primers were amplified, and this amplification served to estimate nucleated cell counts. The protocol was immunoSEQ multiplex PCR, while the TCRdb copy is restricted to in-frame clones and leaves out a portion. The DNA was the basis for D and trimming; V, J and clone size are from that table. The table has about 240,000 clones, over 75% seen once. Germline loops: CDR1 MNHEY, CDR2 SMNVEV (reference sequence). Trimming pared 8 bases from V and 0 bases from J, leaving 10 bases between. The CDR3 sequence is 13 residues long. V and J are TRBV27 and TRBJ2-5; unclear D gene. The receptor was isolated from a young man who had recovered from COVID-19. Sequencing input: peripheral blood. The CDR3 coding sequence is TGTGCCAGCTGCACGGCGGACCAAGAGACCCAGTACTTC. It encodes CASCTADQETQYF.